The 2 T cell receptor beta chains in this list originate from one sample, sequenced in a study of T-cell memory formation after mild COVID-19 (dated by TCRdb to the early 2020s). Preparation of the library involved 5' RACE. For sequencing, an Illumina NovaSeq 6000 was employed. The public reads were quality trimmed at Q25 with fastp and then assembled into clones with MiXCR by TCRdb, keeping productive beta chains. Rows are combined by CDR3 protein, so each entry shows the most common genes and DNA. The sample table records over 500,000 distinct CDR3 sequences; approximately 15% of these occur just once. The ten largest clonotypes hold less than 10% of the sample. The material sequenced was PBMCs or a T cell subset sorted from them (not recorded which). The receptors derive from an adult woman who had mild COVID-19 (a few samples of this study predate the infection). The sample titles of this study are shuffled in the database, so cell type and time point are left out; the donor was told from shared clones.

The chain carries TRBV6-6 and TRBJ2-3, with TRBD2 matching over 13 bases. The V gene end was trimmed by 2 bases and the J gene end by 8 bases; junction bases not matched to a gene: 10. Germline V gene lookup returns CDR1 MNHNY and CDR2 SVGAGI (reference sequence). This CDR3 has 17 amino acids. Here the CDR3 reads CASSYQKGLAGSVTQYF. The CDR3 DNA follows: TGTGCCAGCAGTTACCAAAAGGGACTAGCGGGGTCGGTTACGCAGTATTTT.

This clonotype was seen a handful of times. The gene calls are TRBV7-6 and TRBJ2-1; 8 bases match TRBD2. The V gene end was trimmed by 1 base and the J gene end by 4 bases; junction bases not matched to a gene: 6. This CDR3 contains 16 residues. The germline V gene has CDR1 SGHVS and CDR2 FNYEAQ. The CDR3 loop reads CASSLGPASGYNEQFF. The CDR3 DNA reads as TGTGCCAGCAGCTTAGGTCCGGCTAGCGGGTACAATGAGCAGTTCTTC. The whole variable domain, remainder taken from reference TRBV7-6 and TRBJ2-1, is GAGVSQSPRYKVTKRGQDVALRCDPISGHVSLYWYRQALGQGPEFLTYFNYEAQQDKSGLPNDRFSAERPEGSISTLTIQRTEQRDSAMYRCASSLGPASGYNEQFFGPGTRLTVL.